This T cell receptor beta chain was retrieved from a study of blood T cell repertoires in COVID-19. Study-wide background: In each case, the material was cDNA or gDNA derived from T cells, B-cell-depleted T cells, or PBMCs.

In the original analysis: From reference gene primer amplification, estimates of nucleated cell counts were derived. TCRdb's copy holds only in-frame clones and misses some; the assay was immunoSEQ multiplex PCR. V and J calls and clone size are copied from that table; D and trimming were computed from the DNA. The table records roughly 100,000 clones, about 90% of them present only once. The CDR3 runs 17 residues. Germline CDR1 SGHTA, CDR2 FQGNSA. V shed 4 bases and J 4 bases; nucleotides not matched to a gene: 6. The gene calls are TRBV7-2 and TRBJ2-3; TRBD2 aligns across 15 bases. This receptor was taken from a man aged 45-60 years in a cohort sampled during active COVID-19. The specimen sequenced was peripheral blood. Here the CDR3 DNA reads TGTGCCAGCAGCTATGGACTAGCGGGGGGGCCCCCAGATACGCAGTATTTT. Its translation is CASSYGLAGGPPDTQYF.